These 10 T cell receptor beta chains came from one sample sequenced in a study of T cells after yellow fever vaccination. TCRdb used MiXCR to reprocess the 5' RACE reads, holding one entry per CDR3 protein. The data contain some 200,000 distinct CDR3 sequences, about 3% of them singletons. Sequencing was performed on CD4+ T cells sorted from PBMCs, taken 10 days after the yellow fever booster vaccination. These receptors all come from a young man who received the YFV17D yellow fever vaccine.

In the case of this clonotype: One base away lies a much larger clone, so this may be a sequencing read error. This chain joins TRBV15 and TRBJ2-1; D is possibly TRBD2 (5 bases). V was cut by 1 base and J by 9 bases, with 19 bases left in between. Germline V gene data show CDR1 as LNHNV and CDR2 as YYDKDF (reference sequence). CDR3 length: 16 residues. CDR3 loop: CATSRASQSWESEQFF. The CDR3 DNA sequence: TGTGCCACCAGCAGAGCTAGTCAGAGTTGGGAGAGTGAGCAGTTCTTC.

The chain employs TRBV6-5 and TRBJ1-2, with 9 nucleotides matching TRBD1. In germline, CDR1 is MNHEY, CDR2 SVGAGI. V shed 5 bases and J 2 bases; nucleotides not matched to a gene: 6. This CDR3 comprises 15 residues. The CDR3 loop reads CASSPGTGWNYGYTF. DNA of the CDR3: TGTGCCAGCAGTCCCGGGACAGGGTGGAACTATGGCTACACCTTC.

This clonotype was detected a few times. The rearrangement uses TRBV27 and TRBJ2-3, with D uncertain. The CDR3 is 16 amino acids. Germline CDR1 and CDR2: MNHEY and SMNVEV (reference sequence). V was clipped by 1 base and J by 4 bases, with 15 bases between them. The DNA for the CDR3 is TGTGCCAGCAGTTTATACGACGTCCATAGGTCAGATACGCAGTATTTT. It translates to CASSLYDVHRSDTQYF.

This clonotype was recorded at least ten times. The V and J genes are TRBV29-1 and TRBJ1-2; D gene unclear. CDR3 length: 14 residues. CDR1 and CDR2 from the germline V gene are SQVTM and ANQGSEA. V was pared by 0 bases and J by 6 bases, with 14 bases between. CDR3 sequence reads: CSVEEDEGVNGYTF. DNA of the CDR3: TGCAGCGTTGAAGAAGACGAGGGAGTCAATGGCTACACCTTC.

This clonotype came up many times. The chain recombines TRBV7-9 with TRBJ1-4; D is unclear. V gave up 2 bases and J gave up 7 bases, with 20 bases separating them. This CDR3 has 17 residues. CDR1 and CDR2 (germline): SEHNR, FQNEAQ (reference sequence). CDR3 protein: CASSLPQDGVRFEKLFF. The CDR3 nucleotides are TGTGCCAGCAGCTTACCCCAGGACGGGGTGAGGTTTGAAAAACTGTTTTTT.

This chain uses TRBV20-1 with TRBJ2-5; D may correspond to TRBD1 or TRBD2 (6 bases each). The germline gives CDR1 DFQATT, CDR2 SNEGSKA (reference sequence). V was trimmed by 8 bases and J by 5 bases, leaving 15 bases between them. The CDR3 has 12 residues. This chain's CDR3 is CSSPRGLETQYF. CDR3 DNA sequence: TGCAGTTCCCCCCGGGGGCTGGAGACCCAGTACTTC.

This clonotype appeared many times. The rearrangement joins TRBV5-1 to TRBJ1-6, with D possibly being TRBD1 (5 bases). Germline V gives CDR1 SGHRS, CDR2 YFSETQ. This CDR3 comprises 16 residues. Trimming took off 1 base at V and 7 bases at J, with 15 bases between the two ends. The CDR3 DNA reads TGCGCCAGCAGCTTGAGCCCTGACAGACCCAATTCACCCCTCCACTTT. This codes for CASSLSPDRPNSPLHF.

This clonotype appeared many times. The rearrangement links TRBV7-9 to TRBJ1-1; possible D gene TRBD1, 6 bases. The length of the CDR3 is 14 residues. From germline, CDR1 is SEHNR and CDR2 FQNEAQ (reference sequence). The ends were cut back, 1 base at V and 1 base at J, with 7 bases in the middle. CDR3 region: CASSLGQENTEAFF. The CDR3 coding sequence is TGTGCCAGCAGCTTAGGACAGGAGAACACTGAAGCTTTCTTT.

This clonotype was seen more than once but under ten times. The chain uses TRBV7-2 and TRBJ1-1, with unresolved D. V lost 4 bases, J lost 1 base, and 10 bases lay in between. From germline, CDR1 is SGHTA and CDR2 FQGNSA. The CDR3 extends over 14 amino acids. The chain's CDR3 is CASSSPGANTEAFF. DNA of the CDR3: TGTGCCAGCAGCTCCCCCGGAGCGAACACTGAAGCTTTCTTT.

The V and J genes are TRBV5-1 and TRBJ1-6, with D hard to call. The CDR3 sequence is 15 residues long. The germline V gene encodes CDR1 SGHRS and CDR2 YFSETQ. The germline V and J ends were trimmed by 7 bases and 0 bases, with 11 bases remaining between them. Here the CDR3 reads CASRWASSYNSPLHF. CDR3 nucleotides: TGCGCCAGCCGTTGGGCGAGCTCCTATAATTCACCCCTCCACTTT.